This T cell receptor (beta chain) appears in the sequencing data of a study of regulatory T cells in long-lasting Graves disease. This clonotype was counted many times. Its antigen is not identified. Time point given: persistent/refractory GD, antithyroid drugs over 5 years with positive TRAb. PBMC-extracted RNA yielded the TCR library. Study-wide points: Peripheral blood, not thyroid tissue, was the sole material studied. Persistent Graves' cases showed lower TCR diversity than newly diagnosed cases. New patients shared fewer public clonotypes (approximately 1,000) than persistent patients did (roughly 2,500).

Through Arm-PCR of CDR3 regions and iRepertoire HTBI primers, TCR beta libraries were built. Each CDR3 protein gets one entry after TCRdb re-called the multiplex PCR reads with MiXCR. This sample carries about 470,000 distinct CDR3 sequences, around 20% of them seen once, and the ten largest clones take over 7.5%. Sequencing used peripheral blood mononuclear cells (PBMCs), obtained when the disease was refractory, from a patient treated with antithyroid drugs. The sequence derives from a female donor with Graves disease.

This CDR3 reads CSASPTRGPYEQYF. CDR3 in DNA: TGCAGTGCTAGCCCCACGAGAGGTCCCTACGAGCAGTACTTC. The V and J genes are TRBV20-1 and TRBJ2-7; D remains unclear. The CDR3 totals 14 residues. Trimming took 3 bases from V and 2 from J, leaving 14 bases between them. CDR1 and CDR2 (germline): DFQATT, SNEGSKA (reference sequence).